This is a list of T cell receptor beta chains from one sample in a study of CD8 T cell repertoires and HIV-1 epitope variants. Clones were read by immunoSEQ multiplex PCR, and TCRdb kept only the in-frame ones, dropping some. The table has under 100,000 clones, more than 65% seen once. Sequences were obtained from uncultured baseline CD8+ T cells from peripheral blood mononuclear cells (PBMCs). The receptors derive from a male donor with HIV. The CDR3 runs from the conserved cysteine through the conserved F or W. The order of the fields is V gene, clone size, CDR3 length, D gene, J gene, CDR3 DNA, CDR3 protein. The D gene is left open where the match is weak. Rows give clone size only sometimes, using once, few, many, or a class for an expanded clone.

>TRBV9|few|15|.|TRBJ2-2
TGTGCCAGCAGCGCATCAGCAGGGGTCACCGGGGAGCTGTTTTTT
CASSASAGVTGELFF
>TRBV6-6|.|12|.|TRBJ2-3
TGTGCCAGCAGTTACGAGTCGGATACGCAGTATTTT
CASSYESDTQYF
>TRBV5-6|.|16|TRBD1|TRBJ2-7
TGTGCCAGCAGCTTCGGAGATGACAGGGGTTATTACGAGCAGTACTTC
CASSFGDDRGYYEQYF
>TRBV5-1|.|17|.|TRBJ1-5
TGCGCCAGCAGCTTGCTAATTGGAGACAGTAGCAATCAGCCCCAGCATTTT
CASSLLIGDSSNQPQHF
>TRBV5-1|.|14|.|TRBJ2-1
TGCGCCAGCACCCTTTTAGACACTTACAATGAGCAGTTCTTC
CASTLLDTYNEQFF
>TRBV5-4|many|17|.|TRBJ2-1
TGTGCCAGCAGCCCCCAGGGTGGACTCCCCGCCGACAATGAGCAGTTCTTC
CASSPQGGLPADNEQFF
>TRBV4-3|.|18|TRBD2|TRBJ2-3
TGCGCCAGCAGCCAAGATTTAACCGGGACTAGCCCCGCAGATACGCAGTATTTT
CASSQDLTGTSPADTQYF
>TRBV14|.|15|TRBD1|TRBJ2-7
TGTGCCAGCAGCGGTCGGACAGGGGGCGCCTACGAGCAGTACTTC
CASSGRTGGAYEQYF
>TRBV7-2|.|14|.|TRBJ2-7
TGTGCCAGCAGCACCCTAGGGGTGAGCTACGAGCAGTACTTC
CASSTLGVSYEQYF
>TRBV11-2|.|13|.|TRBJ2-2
TGTGCCAGCAGCTTAGCCCCTTCCGGGGAGCTGTTTTTT
CASSLAPSGELFF
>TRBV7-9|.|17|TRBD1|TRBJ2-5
TGTGCCAGCAGCACCGGGACAGGGGGTTCAGTTTCGGAGACCCAGTACTTC
CASSTGTGGSVSETQYF
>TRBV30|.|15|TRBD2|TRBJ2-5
TGTGCCTGGAGTACTAGCGGGGGGGCGAGGGAGACCCAGTACTTC
CAWSTSGGARETQYF
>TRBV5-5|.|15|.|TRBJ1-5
TGTGCCAGCAGCTTGGGACAAGGGTCAGGGCAGCCCCAGCATTTT
CASSLGQGSGQPQHF
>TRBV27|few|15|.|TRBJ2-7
TGTGCCAGCAGTTTATACAGGGCTTCCGGCTACGAGCAGTACTTC
CASSLYRASGYEQYF
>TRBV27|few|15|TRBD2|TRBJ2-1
TGTGCCAGCAGTTTGCGGGCTAGCGGATACAATGAGCAGTTCTTC
CASSLRASGYNEQFF
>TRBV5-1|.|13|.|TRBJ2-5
TGCGCCAGCAGCTTGGCTCAGGAAGAGACCCAGTACTTC
CASSLAQEETQYF
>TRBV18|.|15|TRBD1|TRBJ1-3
TGTGCCAGCTCACCACTGGCGGACAGGGGAAACACCATATATTTT
CASSPLADRGNTIYF
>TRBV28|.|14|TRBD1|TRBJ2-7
TGTGCCAGCAGTCGGACAGGGAGCTCCTACGAGCAGTACTTC
CASSRTGSSYEQYF
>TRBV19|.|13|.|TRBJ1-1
TGTGCCAGTAGTCCCGGGCAGAACACTGAAGCTTTCTTT
CASSPGQNTEAFF
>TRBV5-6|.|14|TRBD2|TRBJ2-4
TGTGCCAGCAGCTATAGCGGGGCCAAAAACATTCAGTACTTC
CASSYSGAKNIQYF
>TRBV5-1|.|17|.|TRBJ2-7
TGCGCCAGCAGCTTTAGTGGTGTCGGTCGGGACTCCTACGAGCAGTACTTC
CASSFSGVGRDSYEQYF
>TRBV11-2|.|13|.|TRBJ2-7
TGTGCCAGCAGCTTAACACAGTCCTACGAGCAGTACTTC
CASSLTQSYEQYF
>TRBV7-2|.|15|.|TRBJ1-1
TGTGCCAGCAGCCCCGTTCACCCGGGGAACACTGAAGCTTTCTTT
CASSPVHPGNTEAFF
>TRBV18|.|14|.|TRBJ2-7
TGTGCCAGCTCACCAGGACGGAGCTCCTACGAGCAGTACTTC
CASSPGRSSYEQYF
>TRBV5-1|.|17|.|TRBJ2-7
TGCGCCAGCAGCTTTACCCTTGGGACAACTCAACTCTACGAGCAGTACTTC
CASSFTLGTTQLYEQYF
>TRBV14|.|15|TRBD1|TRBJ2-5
TGTGCCAGCAGCCCCCCCGGGACAGGCCAAGAGACCCAGTACTTC
CASSPPGTGQETQYF
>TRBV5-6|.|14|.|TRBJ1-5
TGTGCCATCGGGGTGACAGATAGCAATCAGCCCCAGCATTTT
CAIGVTDSNQPQHF
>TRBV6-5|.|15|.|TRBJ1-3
TGTGCCAGCACCCGGAGCTTCATCTCTGGAAACACCATATATTTT
CASTRSFISGNTIYF
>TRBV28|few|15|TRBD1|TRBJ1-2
TGTGCCAGCAGTCGTGGAAATCAGGGGGACTATGGCTACACCTTC
CASSRGNQGDYGYTF
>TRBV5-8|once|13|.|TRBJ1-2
TGTGCCAGCAAGGGATGGGAGGGACGAGGCTACACCTTC
CASKGWEGRGYTF
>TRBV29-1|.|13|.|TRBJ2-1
TGCAGCGTTGGGACTACTAGCTCCGATGAGCAGTTCTTC
CSVGTTSSDEQFF
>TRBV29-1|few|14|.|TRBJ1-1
TGCAGCGTTGATTATAGGGGAGTGAACACTGAAGCTTTCTTT
CSVDYRGVNTEAFF
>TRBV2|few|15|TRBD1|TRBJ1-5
TGTGCCAGCAGTAACAGGGGCAATAGCAATCAGCCCCAGCATTTT
CASSNRGNSNQPQHF
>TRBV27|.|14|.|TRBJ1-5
TGTGCCAGCAGTTTGAGAAGGGATCATCAGCCCCAGCATTTT
CASSLRRDHQPQHF
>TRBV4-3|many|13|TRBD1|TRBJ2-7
TGCGCCAGCAGCCCGCGGACAGGGTTCGAGCAGTACTTC
CASSPRTGFEQYF
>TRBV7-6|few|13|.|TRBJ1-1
TGTGCCAGCAGCTTTGGAGAGAACACTGAAGCTTTCTTT
CASSFGENTEAFF
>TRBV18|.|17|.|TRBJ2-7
TGTGCCAGCTCACCAGAAATAGCTGGGGGCCCTACGAACGAGCAGTACTTC
CASSPEIAGGPTNEQYF
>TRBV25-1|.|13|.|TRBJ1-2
TGTGCCAGCAGTGACCCCGAAATGTATGGCTACACCTTC
CASSDPEMYGYTF
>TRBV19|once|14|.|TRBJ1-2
TGTGCCAGTAGTACTTACCCCGGGAACTATGGCTACACCTTC
CASSTYPGNYGYTF
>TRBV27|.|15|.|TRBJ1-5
TGTGCCAGCAGTTTATTCGGGACACCAAATCAGCCCCAGCATTTT
CASSLFGTPNQPQHF
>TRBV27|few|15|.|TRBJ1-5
TGTGCCAGCGGTGAAACAGGGAGCCGGCATCAGCCCCAGCATTTT
CASGETGSRHQPQHF
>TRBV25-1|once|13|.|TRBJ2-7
TGTGCCAGCTTACCGGACGGATACTACGAGCAGTACTTC
CASLPDGYYEQYF
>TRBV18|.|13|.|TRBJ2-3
TGTGCCAGCTCACGTAGTGATGTAGATACGCAGTATTTT
CASSRSDVDTQYF
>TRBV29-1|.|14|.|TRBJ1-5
TGCAGCGTTGAAGAGGAAGTACAGGGTTCGCCCCAGCATTTT
CSVEEEVQGSPQHF
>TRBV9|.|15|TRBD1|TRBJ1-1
TGTGCCAGCAGCCCCCGGGACAGCATGAACACTGAAGCTTTCTTT
CASSPRDSMNTEAFF
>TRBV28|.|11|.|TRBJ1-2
TGTGCCAGCGGAGGTTCAGATGGCTACACCTTC
CASGGSDGYTF
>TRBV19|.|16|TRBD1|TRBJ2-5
TGTGCCAGTAGTGAGTGGACAGGCTCGTACCAAGAGACCCAGTACTTC
CASSEWTGSYQETQYF
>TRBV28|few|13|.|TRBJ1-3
TGTGCCAGCAGCGCTACAGGGAGAAACACCATATATTTT
CASSATGRNTIYF
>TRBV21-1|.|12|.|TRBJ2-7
TGTGCCAGCACCAAAAGCTCCTACGAGCAGTACTTC
CASTKSSYEQYF
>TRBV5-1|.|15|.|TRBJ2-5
TGCGCCAGCAGCTTGGGCGGGTGGGGCCAAGAGACCCAGTACTTC
CASSLGGWGQETQYF
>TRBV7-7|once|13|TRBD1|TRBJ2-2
TGTGCCAGCAGACCCGACAGGGGAGGGGAGCTGTTTTTT
CASRPDRGGELFF
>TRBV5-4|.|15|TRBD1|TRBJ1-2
TGTGCCAGCAGCTTGGCTGGGACAGCCAAACGTGGCTACACCTTC
CASSLAGTAKRGYTF
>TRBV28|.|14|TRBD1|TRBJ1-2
TGTGCCAGCCATAGGGGACAGGGGGCTCGGGGCTACACCTTC
CASHRGQGARGYTF
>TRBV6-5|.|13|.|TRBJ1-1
TGTGCCAGCAGTTACGGGGTGGGCACTGAAGCTTTCTTT
CASSYGVGTEAFF
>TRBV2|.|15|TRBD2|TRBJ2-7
TGTGCCAGCAGTGAACTAGCGGGACCCTCCTACGAGCAGTACTTC
CASSELAGPSYEQYF